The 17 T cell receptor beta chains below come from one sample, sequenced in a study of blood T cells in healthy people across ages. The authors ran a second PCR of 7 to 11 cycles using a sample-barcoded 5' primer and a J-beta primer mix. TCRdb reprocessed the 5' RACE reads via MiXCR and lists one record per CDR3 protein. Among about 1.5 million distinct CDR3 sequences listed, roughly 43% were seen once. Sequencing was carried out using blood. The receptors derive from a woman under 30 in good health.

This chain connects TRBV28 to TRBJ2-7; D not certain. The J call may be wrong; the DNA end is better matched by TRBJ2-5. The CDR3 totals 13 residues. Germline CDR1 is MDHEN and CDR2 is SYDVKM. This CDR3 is CASSFFIRETQYF. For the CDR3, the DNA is TGTGCCAGCAGTTTCTTTATTCGGGAGACCCAGTACTTC.

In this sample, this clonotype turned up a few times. CDR3 DNA: TGTGCCAGCTCACCACCGAGGAGCGGAACTAGCGGGAGTAACTACGAGCAGTACTTC. Protein sequence: CASSPPRSGTSGSNYEQYF. The chain has TRBV18 and TRBJ2-7; 11 bases line up with TRBD2. This CDR3 is 19 amino acids long. In germline, CDR1 is KGHSH, CDR2 LQKENI. V shed 0 bases, J shed 3 bases, and the junction held 13 bases outside the gene matches.

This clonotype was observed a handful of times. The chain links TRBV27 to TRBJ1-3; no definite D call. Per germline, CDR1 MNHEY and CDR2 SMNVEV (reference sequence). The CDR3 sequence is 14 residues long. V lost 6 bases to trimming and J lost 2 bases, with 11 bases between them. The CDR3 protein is CASRSLTTGNTIYF. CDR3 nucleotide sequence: TGTGCCAGCAGATCCCTCACGACTGGAAACACCATATATTTT.

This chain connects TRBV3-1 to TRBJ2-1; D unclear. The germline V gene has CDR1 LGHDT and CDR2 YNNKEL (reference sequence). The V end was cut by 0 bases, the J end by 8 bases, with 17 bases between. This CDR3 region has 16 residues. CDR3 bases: TGTGCCAGCAGCCAAGATCAATTATTCTATCCGGATGAGCAGTTCTTC. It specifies CASSQDQLFYPDEQFF.

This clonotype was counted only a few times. For the CDR3, the DNA is TGTGCCATCAGAATATCCACCGGGGAGCTGTTTTTT. As protein: CAIRISTGELFF. The V call is TRBV10-3, the J call TRBJ2-2, with D uncertain. Trimming cost V 6 bases and J 4 bases, with 6 bases left between them. Germline V gene lookup returns CDR1 ENHRY and CDR2 SYGVKD. The CDR3 loop spans 12 amino acids.

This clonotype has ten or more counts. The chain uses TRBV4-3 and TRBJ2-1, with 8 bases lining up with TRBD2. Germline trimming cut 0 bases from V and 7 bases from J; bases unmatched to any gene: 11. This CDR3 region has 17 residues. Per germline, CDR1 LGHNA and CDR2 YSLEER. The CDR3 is CASSQEVAGGAVNEQFF. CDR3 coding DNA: TGCGCCAGCAGCCAAGAAGTGGCCGGGGGGGCAGTAAATGAGCAGTTCTTC.

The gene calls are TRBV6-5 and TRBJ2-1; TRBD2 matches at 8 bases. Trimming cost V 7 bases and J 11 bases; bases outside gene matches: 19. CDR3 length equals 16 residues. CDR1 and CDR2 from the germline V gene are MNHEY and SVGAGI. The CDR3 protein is CASIPGGAGGNHKQFF. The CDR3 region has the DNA TGTGCCAGCATTCCCGGGGGGGCCGGTGGGAATCATAAGCAGTTCTTC.

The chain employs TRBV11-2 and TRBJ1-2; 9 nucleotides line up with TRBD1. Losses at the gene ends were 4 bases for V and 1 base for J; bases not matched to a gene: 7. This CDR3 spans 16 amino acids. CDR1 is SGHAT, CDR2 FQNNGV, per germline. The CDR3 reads CASSSPRDRVNYGYTF. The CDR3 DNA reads TGTGCCAGCAGCTCGCCCCGGGACAGGGTTAACTATGGCTACACCTTC.

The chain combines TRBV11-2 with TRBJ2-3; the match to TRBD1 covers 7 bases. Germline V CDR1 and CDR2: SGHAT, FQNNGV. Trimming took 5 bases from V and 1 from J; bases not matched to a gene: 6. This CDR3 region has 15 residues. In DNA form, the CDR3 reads TGTGCCAGCAGCCGCCGACAGGGCGGCACAGATACGCAGTATTTT. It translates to CASSRRQGGTDTQYF. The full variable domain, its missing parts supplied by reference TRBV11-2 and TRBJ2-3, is EAGVAQSPRYKIIEKRQSVAFWCNPISGHATLYWYQQILGQGPKLLIQFQNNGVVDDSQLPKDRFSAERLKGVDSTLKIQPAKLEDSAVYLCASSRRQGGTDTQYFGPGTRLTVL.

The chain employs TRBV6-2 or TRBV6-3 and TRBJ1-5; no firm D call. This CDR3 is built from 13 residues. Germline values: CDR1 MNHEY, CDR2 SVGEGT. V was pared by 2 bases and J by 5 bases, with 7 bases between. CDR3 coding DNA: TGTGCCAGCAGTTACATGTGGGATCAGCCCCAGCATTTT. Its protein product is CASSYMWDQPQHF.

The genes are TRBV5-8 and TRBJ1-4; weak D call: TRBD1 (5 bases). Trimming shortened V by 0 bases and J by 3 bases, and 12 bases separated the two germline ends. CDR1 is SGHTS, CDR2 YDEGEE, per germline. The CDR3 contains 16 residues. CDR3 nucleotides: TGTGCCAGCAGCTTGGGCGGGGCCCGGGCTAATGAAAAACTGTTTTTT. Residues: CASSLGGARANEKLFF.

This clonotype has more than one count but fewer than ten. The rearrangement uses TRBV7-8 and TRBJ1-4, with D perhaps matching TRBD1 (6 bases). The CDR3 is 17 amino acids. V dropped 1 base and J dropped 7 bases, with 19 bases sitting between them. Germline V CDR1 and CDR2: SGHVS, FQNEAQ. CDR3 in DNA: TGTGCCAGCAGCTTAGGGGCATACGGGGACAATAGTGAAAAACTGTTTTTT. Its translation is CASSLGAYGDNSEKLFF.

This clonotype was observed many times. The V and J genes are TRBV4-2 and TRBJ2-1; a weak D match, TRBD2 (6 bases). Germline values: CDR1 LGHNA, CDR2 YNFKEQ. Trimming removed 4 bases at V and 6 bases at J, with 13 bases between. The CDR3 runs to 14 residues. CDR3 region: CASSPAREANEQFF. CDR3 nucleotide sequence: TGTGCCAGCAGCCCAGCGCGGGAAGCCAATGAGCAGTTCTTC.

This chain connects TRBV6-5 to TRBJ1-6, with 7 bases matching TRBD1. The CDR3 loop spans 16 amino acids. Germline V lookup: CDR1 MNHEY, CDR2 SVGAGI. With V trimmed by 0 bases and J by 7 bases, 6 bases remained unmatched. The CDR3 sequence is CASSYSAGGSNSPLHF. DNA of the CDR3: TGTGCCAGCAGTTACTCGGCAGGGGGATCGAATTCACCCCTCCACTTT.

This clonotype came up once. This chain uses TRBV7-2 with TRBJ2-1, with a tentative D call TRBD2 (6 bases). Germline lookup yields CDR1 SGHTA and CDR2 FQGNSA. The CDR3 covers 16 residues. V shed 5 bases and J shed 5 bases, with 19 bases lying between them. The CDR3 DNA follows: TGTGCCAGCAGCGAGTTTTCGAGACTAGTAAACAATGAGCAGTTCTTC. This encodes CASSEFSRLVNNEQFF.

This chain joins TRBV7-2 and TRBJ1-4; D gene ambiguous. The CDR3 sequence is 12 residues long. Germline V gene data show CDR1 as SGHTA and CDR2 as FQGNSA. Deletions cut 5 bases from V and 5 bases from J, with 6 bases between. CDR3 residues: CASSELNEKLFF. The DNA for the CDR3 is TGTGCCAGCAGCGAACTGAATGAAAAACTGTTTTTT. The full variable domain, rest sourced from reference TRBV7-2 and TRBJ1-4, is GAGVSQSPSNKVTEKGKDVELRCDPISGHTALYWYRQSLGQGLEFLIYFQGNSAPDKSGLPSDRFSAERTGGSVSTLTIQRTQQEDSAVYLCASSELNEKLFFGSGTQLSVL.

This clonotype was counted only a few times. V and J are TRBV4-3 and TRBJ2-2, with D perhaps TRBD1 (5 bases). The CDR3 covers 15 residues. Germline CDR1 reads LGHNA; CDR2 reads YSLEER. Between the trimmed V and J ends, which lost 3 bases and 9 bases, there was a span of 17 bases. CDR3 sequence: CASSHETTGARELFF. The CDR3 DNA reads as TGCGCCAGCAGCCACGAAACGACTGGGGCTCGGGAGCTGTTTTTT.